The T cell receptor (beta chain) described here comes from a study of blood T cell repertoires in COVID-19. As for the study in general: The samples span acute and convalescent COVID-19 from the United States, Italy and Spain.

In germline, CDR1 is KGHDR, CDR2 SFDVKD. This CDR3 is built from 13 residues. V dropped 9 bases and J dropped 4; count of bases not matched to a gene: 4. Measured with immunoSEQ multiplex PCR; TCRdb has only the in-frame clones, and not every one. The sample records more than 300,000 clones, roughly nine tenths being singletons. The sequence came from a woman in her 30s who had recovered from COVID-19. Sequenced sample: PBMCs or T cells enriched from blood (not recorded which). The genes are TRBV24-1 and TRBJ2-2; 7 bases line up with TRBD1. In DNA form, the CDR3 reads TGTGCCACCCAGGGGACAGTCACCGGGGAGCTGTTTTTT. Residues: CATQGTVTGELFF.